These T cell receptor beta chains were read from a single sample in a study of shared clonotypes between healthy human individuals. This table comes from immunoSEQ multiplex PCR, and its TCRdb copy is limited to in-frame clones, with some not included. Among about 490,000 clones listed, about 72% were seen once. The sequenced material came from PBMCs. The origin of the receptors is a woman in her forties in good health. Some clones in this sample may be carry-over from other donors' samples. Both conserved end residues are part of each CDR3. Fields, in order: J gene, D gene, V gene, clone size, CDR3 DNA, CDR3 protein. A D gene is named only where the DNA matches it firmly. Expanded clones are given a class, and other clones once, few, many or no size at all.

>TRBJ1-3|NA|TRBV19|NA
TGTGCCAGTAGCGAGGGACCCTACTCTGGAAACACCATATATTTT
CASSEGPYSGNTIYF
>TRBJ2-7|TRBD2|TRBV11-2|NA
TGTGCCAGCAGCTCCCCTCGTGGGGCTAGCGGGAGGGTGTACGAGCAGTACTTC
CASSSPRGASGRVYEQYF
>TRBJ2-2|TRBD2|TRBV9|NA
TGTGACAGCAGCCTCCGACTAGCGGGCTACACCGGGGAGCTGTTTTTT
CDSSLRLAGYTGELFF
>TRBJ2-3|NA|TRBV28|NA
TGTGCCAGCAGTTTCGTCGACAGACCAGATACGCAGTATTTT
CASSFVDRPDTQYF
>TRBJ2-3|NA|TRBV18|NA
TGTGCCAGCTCACCCCAGAGCACAGATACGCAGTATTTT
CASSPQSTDTQYF
>TRBJ1-3|NA|TRBV30|NA
TGTGCCTGGAGTATAACAGGTGCTGGAAACACCATATATTTT
CAWSITGAGNTIYF
>TRBJ1-2|NA|TRBV4-1|NA
TGCGCCAGCAGCCGACCCCGGGACACTCAAGGCTACACCTTC
CASSRPRDTQGYTF
>TRBJ2-2|NA|TRBV7-6|medium-sized
TGTGCCAGCAGCTTAGCGGTAGGGGCCGGGGAGCTGTTTTTT
CASSLAVGAGELFF
>TRBJ2-5|NA|TRBV7-2|NA
TGTGCCAGCAGCCGTTCCATTCGAGAGACCCAGTACTTC
CASSRSIRETQYF
>TRBJ2-1|TRBD2|TRBV27|NA
TGTGCCAGCAGCCCCGAGAGCGGGAGGTACAATGAGCAGTTCTTC
CASSPESGRYNEQFF
>TRBJ1-2|TRBD1|TRBV7-3|NA
TGTGCCAGCAGCTTAACCAGACAGGGCTCGGGTAACTATGGCTACACCTTC
CASSLTRQGSGNYGYTF
>TRBJ2-1|TRBD2|TRBV7-2|NA
TGTGCCAGCATCCAACTAGCGAACTACAATGAGCAGTTCTTC
CASIQLANYNEQFF
>TRBJ1-1|NA|TRBV30|NA
TGTGCCTGCCGACAGACGAACACTGAAGCTTTCTTT
CACRQTNTEAFF
>TRBJ2-1|TRBD2|TRBV27|NA
TGTGCCAGCGGCCGTAGCGGGATGGCCTACAATGAGCAGTTCTTC
CASGRSGMAYNEQFF
>TRBJ1-1|NA|TRBV18|NA
TGTGCCAGCTCTCAAAATTTACCAGGAGTAACTGAAGCTTTCTTT
CASSQNLPGVTEAFF
>TRBJ2-1|NA|TRBV6-6|few
TGTGCCAGCAGTTTCCAGCCTTTAGGGGAGGAGTTCTTC
CASSFQPLGEEFF
>TRBJ2-1|NA|TRBV7-9|NA
TGTGCCAGCAGCTTTAGACCGACTTATAAGACAGGAGATCACAATGAGCAGTTCTTC
CASSFRPTYKTGDHNEQFF
>TRBJ1-6|NA|TRBV5-1|NA
TGCGCCAGCAGCTTGGACGGATATAATTCACCCCTCCACTTT
CASSLDGYNSPLHF
>TRBJ2-2|NA|TRBV30|NA
TGTGCCTGGAGACCGCAGGGTCTCACCGGGGAGCTGTTTTTT
CAWRPQGLTGELFF
>TRBJ2-2|TRBD2|TRBV5-1|NA
TGCGCCAGCGGGTCTAGCGGGAGCTTTACCGGGGAGCTGTTTTTT
CASGSSGSFTGELFF
>TRBJ2-4|NA|TRBV4-1|NA
TGCGCCAGCAGCCAGAGGGCCGGGCTAGCCAAAAACATTCAGTACTTC
CASSQRAGLAKNIQYF
>TRBJ1-2|NA|TRBV5-5|NA
TGTGCCAGCACCATCTTGGGGAGGACAGACATCTATGGCTACACCTTC
CASTILGRTDIYGYTF
>TRBJ2-2|NA|TRBV7-8|once
TGTGCCAGCAGCTACCAGGGCGACGGGGAGCTGTTTTTT
CASSYQGDGELFF
>TRBJ2-7|NA|TRBV5-1|few
TGCGCCAGCAGCCCCCCAGGTTCCTACGAGCAGTACTTC
CASSPPGSYEQYF
>TRBJ2-5|TRBD1|TRBV18|NA
TGTGCCAGCTCACCAAATGGACAGGGGGCCGGGACCCAGTACTTC
CASSPNGQGAGTQYF
>TRBJ1-1|NA|TRBV7-8|NA
TGTGCCAGCAGCCCCCCGGTGGTGTACGACACTGAAGCTTTCTTT
CASSPPVVYDTEAFF
>TRBJ2-7|NA|TRBV2|NA
TGTGCCAGCAGTGTGGTAGCATACGAGCAGTACTTC
CASSVVAYEQYF
>TRBJ2-2|TRBD2|TRBV7-3|NA
TGTGCCAGCAGCCCCATAGCGGGAAACACCGGGGAGCTGTTTTTT
CASSPIAGNTGELFF
>TRBJ2-1|TRBD2|TRBV2|NA
TGTGCCAGCACTCGGAGCGGGAGGGTTCTGAATGAGCAGTTCTTC
CASTRSGRVLNEQFF
>TRBJ1-1|TRBD1|TRBV28|NA
TGTGCCAGCAGTTTAGTAGTGGGACAGGGAGGAGCTTTCTTT
CASSLVVGQGGAFF
>TRBJ2-5|NA|TRBV5-1|NA
TGCGCCAGCAGCTTGTCCCCCCCGTCGGAGACCCAGTACTTC
CASSLSPPSETQYF
>TRBJ1-1|TRBD1|TRBV19|NA
TGTGCCAGTAGTATTGCCAGGGGGCTTGAAGCTTTCTTT
CASSIARGLEAFF
>TRBJ1-2|NA|TRBV4-1|NA
TGCGCCAGCAGCCAAGAGTCGGGGAAGAGCGAAGCCCGCTCTAACTATGGCTACACCTTC
CASSQESGKSEARSNYGYTF
>TRBJ1-1|NA|TRBV18|few
TGTGCCAGCTCACCCCAGACGGAGGGAGCTTTCTTT
CASSPQTEGAFF
>TRBJ2-5|NA|TRBV7-2|NA
TGTGCCAGCAGCGTCGGGGTGCTCGCTCGTGAGACCCAGTACTTC
CASSVGVLARETQYF
>TRBJ2-7|NA|TRBV20-1|NA
TGCAGTGGGAGCGGATCCTACGAGCAGTACTTC
CSGSGSYEQYF
>TRBJ2-1|NA|TRBV19|NA
TGTGCCACCTCAGGGACGGCGGCCTACAATGAGCAGTTCTTC
CATSGTAAYNEQFF
>TRBJ2-2|TRBD2|TRBV29-1|NA
TGCAGCGTCCCCAGACTAGCGGGAGTCACCGGGGAGCTGTTTTTT
CSVPRLAGVTGELFF
>TRBJ1-4|NA|TRBV7-8|NA
TGTGCCAGCAGCAGCCGGGACATCGGTAATGAAAAACTGTTTTTT
CASSSRDIGNEKLFF
>TRBJ1-4|NA|TRBV27|NA
TGTGCCAGCAGCTCCATACGGGCCCTGAATGAAAAACTGTTTTTT
CASSSIRALNEKLFF
>TRBJ1-2|TRBD1|TRBV28|NA
TGTGCCAGCAGTTTGCCGGGACAGGGGGGTGGTGGCTACACCTTC
CASSLPGQGGGGYTF
>TRBJ2-7|NA|TRBV5-1|few
TGCGCCAGCAGCTCCGAAGGGGGAGATTACGAGCAGTACTTC
CASSSEGGDYEQYF
>TRBJ1-2|NA|TRBV20-1|NA
TGCAGAGCTAAAAACTATGGCTACACCTTC
CRAKNYGYTF
>TRBJ2-3|NA|TRBV30|NA
TGTGCCTGGAGTCCCCGAGAGCTAGCGCCCACAGATACGCAGTATTTT
CAWSPRELAPTDTQYF
>TRBJ2-7|NA|TRBV30|NA
TGTGCCTGGAGTGTTTTTGGGGCGCGGCCCGAGCAGTACTTC
CAWSVFGARPEQYF
>TRBJ2-3|NA|TRBV5-1|once
TGCGCCAGCGGGGGCCTTGGGGATACGCAGTATTTT
CASGGLGDTQYF
>TRBJ2-2|NA|TRBV5-1|NA
TGCGCCAGCAGAGAACAGGGGAACACCGGGGAGCTGTTTTTT
CASREQGNTGELFF
>TRBJ2-5|TRBD2|TRBV15|NA
TGTGCCACCAGCAGAGTTCCTAGCGGGGTAGAGACCCAGTACTTC
CATSRVPSGVETQYF